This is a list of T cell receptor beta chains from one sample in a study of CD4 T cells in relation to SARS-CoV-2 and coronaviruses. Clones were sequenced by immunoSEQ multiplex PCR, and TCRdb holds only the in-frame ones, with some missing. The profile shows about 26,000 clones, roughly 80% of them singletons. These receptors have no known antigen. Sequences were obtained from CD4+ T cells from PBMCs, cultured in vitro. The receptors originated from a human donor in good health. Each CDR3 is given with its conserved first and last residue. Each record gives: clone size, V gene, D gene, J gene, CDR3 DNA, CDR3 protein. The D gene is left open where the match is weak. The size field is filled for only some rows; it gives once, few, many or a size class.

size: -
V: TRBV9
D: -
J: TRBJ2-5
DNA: TGTGCCAGCAGCGTAGATGGGGCCTACCGGGAGACCCAGTACTTC
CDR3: CASSVDGAYRETQYF

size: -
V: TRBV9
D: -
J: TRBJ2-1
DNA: TGTGCCAGCAGCGTAGCCCCCAGCTACAATGAGCAGTTCTTC
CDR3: CASSVAPSYNEQFF

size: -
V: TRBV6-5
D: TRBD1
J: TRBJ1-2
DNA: TGTGCCAGCAGAAGCGGGACAGCTCGAAACTATGGCTACACCTTC
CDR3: CASRSGTARNYGYTF

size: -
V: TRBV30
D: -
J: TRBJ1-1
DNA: TGTGCCTGGAATTCGGGAACTGAAGCTTTCTTT
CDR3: CAWNSGTEAFF

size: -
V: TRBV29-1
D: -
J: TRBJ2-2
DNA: TGCAGCGTTGCGGGGGCTGGGGACGGGGAGCTGTTTTTT
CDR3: CSVAGAGDGELFF

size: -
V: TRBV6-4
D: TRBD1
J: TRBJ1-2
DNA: TGTGCCAGCAGTGGGGACAGCTATGGCTACACCTTC
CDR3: CASSGDSYGYTF

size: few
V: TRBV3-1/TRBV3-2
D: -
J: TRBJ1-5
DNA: TGTGCCAGCAGCCAAACAGCTGGTGCGAGTCTCCAGCATTTT
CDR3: CASSQTAGASLQHF

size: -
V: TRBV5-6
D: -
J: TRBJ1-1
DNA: TGTGCCAGCAGCTGGGCAGTGGGATCGGGGGCTTTCTTT
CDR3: CASSWAVGSGAFF

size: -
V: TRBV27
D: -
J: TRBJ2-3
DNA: TGTGCCAGCAGTTTATCTTCCCCCACAGATACGCAGTATTTT
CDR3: CASSLSSPTDTQYF

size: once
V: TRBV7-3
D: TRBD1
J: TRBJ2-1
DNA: TGTGCCAGCAGCCAAAGGGGGCAGGGTGAGCAGTTCTTC
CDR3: CASSQRGQGEQFF

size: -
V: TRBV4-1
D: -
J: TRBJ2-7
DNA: TGCGCCAGCAGCCAAGTAGAAGTGTTTTGGGCTACTTCCTACGAGCAGTACTTC
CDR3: CASSQVEVFWATSYEQYF

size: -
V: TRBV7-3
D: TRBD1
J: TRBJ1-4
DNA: TGTGCCAGCAGCTCAGGACAGGGGGCCTTTAATGAAAAACTGTTTTTT
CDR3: CASSSGQGAFNEKLFF

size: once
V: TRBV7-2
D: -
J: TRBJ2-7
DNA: TGTGCCAGCAGCCCGGATTCTGGAGGTACTGCCTACGAGCAGTACTTC
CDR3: CASSPDSGGTAYEQYF

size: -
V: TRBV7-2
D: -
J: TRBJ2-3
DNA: TGTGCCAGCAGTCGGCCAGGGGAAGTTTCCGATACGCAGTATTTT
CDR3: CASSRPGEVSDTQYF

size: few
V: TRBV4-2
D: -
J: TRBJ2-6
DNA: TGTGCCAGCAGCCAACTCAGGGGAGAAGCCAACGTCCTGACTTTC
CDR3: CASSQLRGEANVLTF

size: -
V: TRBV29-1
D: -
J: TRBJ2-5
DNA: TGCAGCGTTGTCCCGGGGGCGCTGGCAGAGACCCAGTACTTC
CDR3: CSVVPGALAETQYF

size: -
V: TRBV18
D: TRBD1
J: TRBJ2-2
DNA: TGTGCCAGCTCACCACAATGGACAGGGCACGGGGAGCTGTTTTTT
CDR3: CASSPQWTGHGELFF

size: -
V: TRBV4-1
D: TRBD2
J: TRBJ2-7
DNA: TGCGCCAGCAGCCACAGACAGCGGGAAGACGGCAAGTACTTC
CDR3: CASSHRQREDGKYF

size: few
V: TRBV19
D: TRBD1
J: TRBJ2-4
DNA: TGTGCCAGTAGCCGGGACAGGGAGATCAAAAACATTCAGTACTTC
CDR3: CASSRDREIKNIQYF

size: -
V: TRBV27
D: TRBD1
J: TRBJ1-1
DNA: TGTGCCAGCAGTTCCCGCAGATCGACAGGGGGTGGTACTGAAGCTTTCTTT
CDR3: CASSSRRSTGGGTEAFF

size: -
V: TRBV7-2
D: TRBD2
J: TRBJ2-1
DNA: TGTGCCAGCAGCATGGGGGGGTACAATGAGCAGTTCTTC
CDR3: CASSMGGYNEQFF

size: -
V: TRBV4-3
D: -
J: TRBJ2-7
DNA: TGCGCCAGCAGCCACGAAGGACCACAGACTATATCCTACGAGCAGTACTTC
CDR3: CASSHEGPQTISYEQYF

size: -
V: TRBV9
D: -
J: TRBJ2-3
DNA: TGTGCCAGCAGCGTAAGAGGCGGGTGGGGGACAGATACGCAGTATTTT
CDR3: CASSVRGGWGTDTQYF

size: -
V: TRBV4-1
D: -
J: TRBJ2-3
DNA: TGCGCCAGCAGCCAAGATTCCAGCGCAGATACGCAGTATTTT
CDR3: CASSQDSSADTQYF

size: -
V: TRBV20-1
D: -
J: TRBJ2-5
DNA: TGCAGTGCCAGTACAGGGGGGGGATACCAAGAGACCCAGTACTTC
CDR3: CSASTGGGYQETQYF

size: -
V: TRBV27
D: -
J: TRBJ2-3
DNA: TGTGCCAGCAGTCTCGACCTTGTCTCCCCTGATACGCAGTATTTT
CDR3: CASSLDLVSPDTQYF

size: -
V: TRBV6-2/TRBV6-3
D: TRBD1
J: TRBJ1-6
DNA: TGTGCCAGCAGCGGACAGGGTGGATCACCCCTCCACTTT
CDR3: CASSGQGGSPLHF

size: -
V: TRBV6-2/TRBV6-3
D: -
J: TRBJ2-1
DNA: TGTGCCAGCAGCCAGACTCTTAGCTCCTACAATGAGCAGTTCTTC
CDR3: CASSQTLSSYNEQFF

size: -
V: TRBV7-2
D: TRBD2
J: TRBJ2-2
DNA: TGTGCCAGCAGCTTGGGACCGGGACTAGCGGGGGGACACACCGGGGAGCTGTTTTTT
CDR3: CASSLGPGLAGGHTGELFF

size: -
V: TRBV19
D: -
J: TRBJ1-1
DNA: TGTGCCAGTAGTATTGTGGCAGGCTTGGGCACTGAAGCTTTCTTT
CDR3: CASSIVAGLGTEAFF

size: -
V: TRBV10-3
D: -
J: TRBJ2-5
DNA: TGTGCCATCAGTGGGACAGACCAAGAGACCCAGTACTTC
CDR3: CAISGTDQETQYF

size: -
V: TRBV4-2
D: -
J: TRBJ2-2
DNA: TGTGCCAGCAGCCCGGGGCCAGGGGACACCGGGGAGCTGTTTTTT
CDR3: CASSPGPGDTGELFF

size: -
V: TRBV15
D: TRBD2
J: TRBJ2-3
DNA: TGTGCCACGAGGACTAGCGGGAGGACAGATACGCAGTATTTT
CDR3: CATRTSGRTDTQYF

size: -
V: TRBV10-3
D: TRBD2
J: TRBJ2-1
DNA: TGTGCCATCAGTGTCGACGGGAGGGCCGACAATGAGCAGTTCTTC
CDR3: CAISVDGRADNEQFF

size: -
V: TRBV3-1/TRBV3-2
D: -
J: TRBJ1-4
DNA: TGTGCCAGCAGCCAAGCCTTGGACGAAAAACTGTTTTTT
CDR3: CASSQALDEKLFF

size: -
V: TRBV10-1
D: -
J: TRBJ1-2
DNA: TGCGCCACCCACAGACCCCAGGGGACCCTTTTCACCTTC
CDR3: CATHRPQGTLFTF

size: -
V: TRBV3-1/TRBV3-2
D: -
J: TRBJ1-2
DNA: TGTGCCAGCAGCCCAAGCAGCGCCTATGGCTACACCTTC
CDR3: CASSPSSAYGYTF

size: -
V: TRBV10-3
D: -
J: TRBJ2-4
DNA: TGTGCCATCAGTGAAGGGGATCGAAACAAAAACATTCAGTACTTC
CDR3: CAISEGDRNKNIQYF

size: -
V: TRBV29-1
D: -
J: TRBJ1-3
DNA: TGCAGCGTCCTGAAGGCGGGGGGAGGTCCGGGAAACACCATATATTTT
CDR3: CSVLKAGGGPGNTIYF

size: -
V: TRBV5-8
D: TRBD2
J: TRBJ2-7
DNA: TGTGCCAGCAGCTTGTGGGGCGGGAGGTTGAACGAGCAGTACTTC
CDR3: CASSLWGGRLNEQYF

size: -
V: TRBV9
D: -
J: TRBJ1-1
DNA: TGTGCCAGCAGCGTAGCTCCAGTACCCCCTGAAGCTTTCTTT
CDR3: CASSVAPVPPEAFF

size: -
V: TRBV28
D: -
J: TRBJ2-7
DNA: TGTGCCAGCAGCTATATAAATACCGGCTCCTACGAGCAGTACTTC
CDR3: CASSYINTGSYEQYF

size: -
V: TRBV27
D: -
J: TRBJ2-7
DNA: TGTGCCAGCAGTTATGGGGGTCTTTCCTACGAGCAGTACTTC
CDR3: CASSYGGLSYEQYF

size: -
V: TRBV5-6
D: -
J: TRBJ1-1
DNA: TGTGCCAGCAGCTTCATTTCAGCGGGGAGCACTGAAGCTTTCTTT
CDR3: CASSFISAGSTEAFF

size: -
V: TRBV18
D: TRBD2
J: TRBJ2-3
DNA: TGTGCCAGCTCACCACTCCCAGGGAGCGGGAGTAACCCAGATACGCAGTATTTT
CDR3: CASSPLPGSGSNPDTQYF

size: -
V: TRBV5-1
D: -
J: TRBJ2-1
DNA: TGCGCCAGCAGCAAGACACGTTGGAGGGACAATGAGCAGTTCTTC
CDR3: CASSKTRWRDNEQFF

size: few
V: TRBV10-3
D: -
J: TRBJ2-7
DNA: TGTGCCATCAGTGACTCCCAGAGACCCTCCTTCTACGAGCAGTACTTC
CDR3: CAISDSQRPSFYEQYF

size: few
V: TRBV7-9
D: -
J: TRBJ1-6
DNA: TGTGCCAGCAACTGGGGTGGATCACCCCTCCACTTT
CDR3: CASNWGGSPLHF

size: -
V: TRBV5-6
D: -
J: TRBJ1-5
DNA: TGTGCCAGCAGCTTGACCTATAGCAATCAGCCCCAGCATTTT
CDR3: CASSLTYSNQPQHF

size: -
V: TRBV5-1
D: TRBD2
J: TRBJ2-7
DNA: TGCGCCAGCAGCCTCAGCTTCGGGGGGACGTCCTACGAGCAGTACTTC
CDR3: CASSLSFGGTSYEQYF

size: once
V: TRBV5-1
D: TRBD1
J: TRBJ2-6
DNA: TGCGCCAGCAACCGCCAGGGGGTGTCTGGGGCCAACGTCCTGACTTTC
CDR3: CASNRQGVSGANVLTF

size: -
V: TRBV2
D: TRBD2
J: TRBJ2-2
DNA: TGTGCCAGCAGTGTTTTAGCTAGCGGAATAAACACCGGGGAGCTGTTTTTT
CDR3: CASSVLASGINTGELFF

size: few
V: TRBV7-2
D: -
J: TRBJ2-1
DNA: TGTGCCAGCAGCTTAGCACTAGCTACGGGTGAGCAGTTCTTC
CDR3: CASSLALATGEQFF

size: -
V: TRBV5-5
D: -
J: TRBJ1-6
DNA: TGTGCCAGCAGCACGGGGGGGGTGATTTCACCCCTCCACTTT
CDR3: CASSTGGVISPLHF

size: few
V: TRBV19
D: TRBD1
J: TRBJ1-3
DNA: TGTGCCAGTAGCAAGACAGGGACCTCTGGAAACACCATATATTTT
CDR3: CASSKTGTSGNTIYF